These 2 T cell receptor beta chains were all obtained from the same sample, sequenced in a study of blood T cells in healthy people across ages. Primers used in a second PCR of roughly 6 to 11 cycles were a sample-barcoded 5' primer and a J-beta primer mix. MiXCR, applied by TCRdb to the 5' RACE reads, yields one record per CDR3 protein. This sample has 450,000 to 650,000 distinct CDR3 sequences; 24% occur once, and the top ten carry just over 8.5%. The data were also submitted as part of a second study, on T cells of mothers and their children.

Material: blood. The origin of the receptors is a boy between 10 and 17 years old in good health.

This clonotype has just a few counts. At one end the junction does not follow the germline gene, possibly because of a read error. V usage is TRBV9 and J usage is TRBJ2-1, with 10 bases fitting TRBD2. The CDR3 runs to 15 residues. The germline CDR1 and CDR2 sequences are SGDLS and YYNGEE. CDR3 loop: CASSLSGTSAPHPHF. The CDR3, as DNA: TGTGCCAGCAGCCTGTCCGGGACTAGCGCGCCGCACCCCCACTTC. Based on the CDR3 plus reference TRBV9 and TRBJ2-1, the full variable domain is DSGVTQTPKHLITATGQRVTLRCSPRSGDLSVYWYQQSLDQGLQFLIQYYNGEERAKGNILERFSAQQFPDLHSELNLSSLELGDSALYFCASSLSGTSAPHPHFGPGTRLTVL.

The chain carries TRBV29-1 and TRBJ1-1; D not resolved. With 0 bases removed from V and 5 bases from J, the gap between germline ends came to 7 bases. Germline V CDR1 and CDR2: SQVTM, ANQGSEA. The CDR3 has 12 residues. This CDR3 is CSVEEGNTEAFF. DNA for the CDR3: TGCAGCGTTGAAGAGGGGAATACTGAAGCTTTCTTT.